The rows below give T cell receptor beta chains drawn from one sample of a study of cytomegalovirus exposure and HLA in healthy donors. Sequenced by immunoSEQ multiplex PCR; TCRdb stores in-frame clones only, minus some. The sample yields more than 90,000 clones, around 74% seen once. The specimen was PBMCs. The receptors come from a man aged 25 to 40 in good health and CMV-seropositive. CDR3s include the opening cysteine and the closing phenylalanine or tryptophan. D genes are given only for firm matches. Rows may omit the clone size; those that give it use once, few, many or a size class.

CDR3 length	V gene	D gene	J gene	clone size	CDR3 DNA	CDR3 protein
14	TRBV4-1	.	TRBJ2-3	few	TGCGCCAGCAGCCAAGGTATCAGCACAGATACGCAGTATTTT	CASSQGISTDTQYF
15	TRBV23-1	.	TRBJ2-7	few	TGCGCCAGCAGTCAATCGGGCGGGGTTCACTACGAGCAGTACTTC	CASSQSGGVHYEQYF
13	TRBV6-4	TRBD1	TRBJ1-5	.	TGTGCCAGCAGTACAGGGGCGAATCAGCCCCAGCATTTT	CASSTGANQPQHF
11	TRBV7-2	.	TRBJ2-2	.	TGTGCCAGCAGGCGCTCGGGGGAGCTGTTTTTT	CASRRSGELFF
17	TRBV5-1	TRBD1	TRBJ2-3	.	TGCGCCAGCTCCTCCTCCGACAGGGTAGTTCCTGCAGATACGCAGTATTTT	CASSSSDRVVPADTQYF
13	TRBV6-1	.	TRBJ1-1	.	TGTGCCAGCAGATCGACAGCGAACACTGAAGCTTTCTTT	CASRSTANTEAFF
14	TRBV11-2	.	TRBJ1-2	.	TGTGCCAGCAGCTTAAGCCACGGACCGGATAGCGTCACCTTC	CASSLSHGPDSVTF
11	TRBV19	.	TRBJ2-3	once	TGTGCCGCACTCCGTCGAATGGCGCAGTATTTT	CAALRRMAQYF
14	TRBV6-5	.	TRBJ1-2	few	TGTGCCAGCAGTTACTCGAGGCAGGGGCATGGCTACACCTTC	CASSYSRQGHGYTF
13	TRBV5-4	TRBD1	TRBJ2-1	.	TGTGCCAGCAGCCGGGACAGGGGTAATGAGCAGTTCTTC	CASSRDRGNEQFF
12	TRBV10-3	TRBD1	TRBJ1-1	.	TGTGCCACCCTCGGCCAGGGGGTCGGAGCTTTCTTT	CATLGQGVGAFF
16	TRBV25-1	.	TRBJ2-5	.	TGTGCCAGCAGTGACCGGAGGACTACTCTCCTTGAGGCCCAGTACTTC	CASSDRRTTLLEAQYF
16	TRBV9	.	TRBJ2-3	.	TGTGCCAGCAGCCTAGAGGGTGGGGGGGCCGGTGATACGCAGTATTTT	CASSLEGGGAGDTQYF
12	TRBV15	TRBD1	TRBJ1-2	few	TGTGCCACCAGCAGAGATCAGGGGGTCTACACCTTC	CATSRDQGVYTF
15	TRBV9	.	TRBJ1-4	.	TGTGCCAGCAGCGCCCGGGGTATCGGTAATGAAAAACTGTTTTTT	CASSARGIGNEKLFF
18	TRBV7-9	TRBD2	TRBJ2-7	.	TGTGCCAGCAGCTCGCCCGCGTCAGCGGGGGGCCCCTCCTACGAGCAGTACTTC	CASSSPASAGGPSYEQYF
16	TRBV9	.	TRBJ2-3	.	TGTGCCAGCAGCGCAGTACAGGGACCTAGCACAGATACGCAGTATTTT	CASSAVQGPSTDTQYF
12	TRBV7-9	.	TRBJ2-7	once	TGTTCCAGCAGCTCGCAAGGGGGCGAGCAGTACTTC	CSSSSQGGEQYF
15	TRBV4-1	.	TRBJ2-1	.	TGCGCCAGCAGCCAAGATCGGTCTAGGACAAATGAGCAGTTCTTC	CASSQDRSRTNEQFF
13	TRBV10-3	.	TRBJ2-7	.	TGTGCCATCAGTGAGGCTAGCAGCTACGAGCAGTACTTC	CAISEASSYEQYF
14	TRBV27	TRBD1	TRBJ2-7	.	TGTGCCAGCAGTTTACGTGCAGGGGGCTACGAGCAGTACTTC	CASSLRAGGYEQYF
14	TRBV6-5	TRBD1	TRBJ1-1	.	TGTGCCAGCAGTTCAGGGGGCCTGAACACTGAAGCTTTCTTT	CASSSGGLNTEAFF
16	TRBV9	TRBD2	TRBJ2-1	.	TGTGCCAGCAGCGTAGAACTAGCGGGGACACACAATGAGCAGTTCTTC	CASSVELAGTHNEQFF
15	TRBV14	.	TRBJ2-5	.	TGTGCCAGCAGCCAAGACACTAGTTGGCAAGAGACCCAGTACTTC	CASSQDTSWQETQYF
13	TRBV28	TRBD1	TRBJ2-7	.	TGTGCCAGCAGGGGGACAGCAACCTACGAGCAGTACTTC	CASRGTATYEQYF
12	TRBV11-2	TRBD1	TRBJ1-1	.	TGTGCCAGCAGCTTGAACAGGGGGCCGGCTTTCTTT	CASSLNRGPAFF
15	TRBV5-1	TRBD1	TRBJ2-7	.	TGCGCCAGCAGTCAAACCCCCGGGACAGTCTACGAGCAGTACTTC	CASSQTPGTVYEQYF
14	TRBV2	.	TRBJ2-7	once	TGTGCCAGCAGTGAAACGGCCCGAGGGGGAGAGCAGTACTTC	CASSETARGGEQYF
14	TRBV6-1	.	TRBJ1-5	.	TGTGCCAGCAGTGAAAATAGCCCCCATCAGCCCCAGCATTTT	CASSENSPHQPQHF
12	TRBV6-4	TRBD1	TRBJ1-3	.	TGTGCCAGAGACAGGGCCTGGTACACCATATATTTT	CARDRAWYTIYF
16	TRBV4-1	.	TRBJ1-2	.	TGCGCCAGCAGCCAAGCTTTAGACCCAAGCAGGCCTGGCTACCCCTTC	CASSQALDPSRPGYPF
14	TRBV5-1	.	TRBJ2-5	.	TGCGCCAGCAGCACCGGGACTCAAGAAGAGACCCAGTACTTC	CASSTGTQEETQYF
13	TRBV2	.	TRBJ1-4	.	TGTGCCAGCAGCACCCGGACAGTTGAAAAACTGTTTTTT	CASSTRTVEKLFF
16	TRBV7-8	TRBD1	TRBJ1-1	.	TGTGCCAGCAGCCCGATGGGACAGCGAGGTAACACTGAAGCTTTCTTT	CASSPMGQRGNTEAFF
12	TRBV7-9	.	TRBJ1-4	.	TGTGCCGCAGGGTGGCTTAATGAAAAACTGTTTTTT	CAAGWLNEKLFF
14	TRBV28	TRBD1	TRBJ1-2	few	TGTGCCAGCACCTGGCGGGACAGGGACTATGGCTACACCTTC	CASTWRDRDYGYTF
16	TRBV7-9	.	TRBJ1-2	.	TGTGCCAGCAGCGAAATCGCCTTGGGCTCGCCATATGGCTACACCTTC	CASSEIALGSPYGYTF
16	TRBV7-9	TRBD1	TRBJ2-7	.	TGTTCCAGCAGCTCTCAAGGGACAGTGAGCTCCTACGAGCAGTACTTC	CSSSSQGTVSSYEQYF
14	TRBV6-1	TRBD2	TRBJ2-3	.	TGTGCCAGCATTAAGACTAGCCCCCCAGATACGCAGTATTTT	CASIKTSPPDTQYF
13	TRBV7-9	TRBD1	TRBJ1-2	.	TGTGCCAGCAGCTACCTACAGGGGGGGGGCTACACCTTC	CASSYLQGGGYTF
15	TRBV11-2	.	TRBJ1-4	few	TGTGCCAGCAGCTTAGCCCGGGAGGCTAATGAAAAACTGTTTTTT	CASSLAREANEKLFF
13	TRBV9	.	TRBJ2-1	.	TGTGCCAGCAAGTCCACAGCAGACAATGAGCAGTTCTTC	CASKSTADNEQFF
16	TRBV27	TRBD2	TRBJ2-7	.	TGTGCCAGCAGTTTTAAGCCCCTGGGCGGGGGCTACGAGCAGTACTTC	CASSFKPLGGGYEQYF
15	TRBV7-9	.	TRBJ1-5	.	TGTTCCAGCAGGTACGGGGGGTGGGCCCGGTTGTCCCAGCATTTT	CSSRYGGWARLSQHF
15	TRBV7-6	.	TRBJ2-7	once	TGTGCCAGCAGCTTAGGGACAGGGAGGGCCTACGAGCAGTACTTC	CASSLGTGRAYEQYF
15	TRBV5-5	.	TRBJ2-1	.	TGTGCCAGCAGCCTACAGGGAAACTCCTACAATGAGCAGTTCTTC	CASSLQGNSYNEQFF
12	TRBV30	.	TRBJ2-5	.	TGTGCCTGGAGTTCCAGGGCGGAGACCCAGTACTTC	CAWSSRAETQYF
13	TRBV4-3	TRBD1	TRBJ2-7	.	TGCGCCAGCAGCCGCGGCAGGGGGTACGAGCAGTACTTC	CASSRGRGYEQYF
18	TRBV5-6	TRBD1	TRBJ2-7	.	TGTGCCAGCAGCTTGGGTGGGACAGGGGGCGCAGGCTCCTACGAGCAGTACTTC	CASSLGGTGGAGSYEQYF
15	TRBV14	.	TRBJ2-7	.	TGTGCCAGCAGCCAACCAGGGACTCTCTCCTACGAGCAGTACTTC	CASSQPGTLSYEQYF
16	TRBV29-1	TRBD2	TRBJ2-3	.	TGCAGCGTTGATGAAGCGGGGGGCGGGAGCACAGATACGCAGTATTTT	CSVDEAGGGSTDTQYF
11	TRBV20-1	.	TRBJ1-2	.	TGCAGTGCTCGGAGGGGCTATGGCTACACCTTC	CSARRGYGYTF
13	TRBV6-1	.	TRBJ1-1	.	TGTGCCAGCAGTCACCGGGGGAACACAAAGGCTTTCTTT	CASSHRGNTKAFF
14	TRBV5-1	.	TRBJ1-1	once	TGCGCCAGCAGCGGACGGGAAGGGAACACTGAAGCTTTCTTT	CASSGREGNTEAFF